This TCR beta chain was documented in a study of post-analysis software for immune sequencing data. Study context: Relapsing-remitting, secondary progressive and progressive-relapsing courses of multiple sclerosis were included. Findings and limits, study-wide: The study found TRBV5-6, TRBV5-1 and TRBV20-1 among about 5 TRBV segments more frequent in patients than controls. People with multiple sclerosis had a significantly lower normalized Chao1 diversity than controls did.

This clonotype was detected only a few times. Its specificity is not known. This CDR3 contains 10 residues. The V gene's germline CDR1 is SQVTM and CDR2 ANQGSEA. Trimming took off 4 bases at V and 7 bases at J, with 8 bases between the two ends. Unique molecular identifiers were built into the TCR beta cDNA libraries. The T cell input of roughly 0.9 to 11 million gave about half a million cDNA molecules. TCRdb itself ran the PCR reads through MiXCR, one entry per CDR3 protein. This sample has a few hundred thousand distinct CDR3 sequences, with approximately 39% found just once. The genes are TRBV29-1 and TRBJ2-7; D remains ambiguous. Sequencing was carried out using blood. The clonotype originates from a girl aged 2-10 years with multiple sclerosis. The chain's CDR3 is CSVGVFEQYF. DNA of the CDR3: TGCAGCGTTGGAGTCTTTGAGCAGTACTTC.